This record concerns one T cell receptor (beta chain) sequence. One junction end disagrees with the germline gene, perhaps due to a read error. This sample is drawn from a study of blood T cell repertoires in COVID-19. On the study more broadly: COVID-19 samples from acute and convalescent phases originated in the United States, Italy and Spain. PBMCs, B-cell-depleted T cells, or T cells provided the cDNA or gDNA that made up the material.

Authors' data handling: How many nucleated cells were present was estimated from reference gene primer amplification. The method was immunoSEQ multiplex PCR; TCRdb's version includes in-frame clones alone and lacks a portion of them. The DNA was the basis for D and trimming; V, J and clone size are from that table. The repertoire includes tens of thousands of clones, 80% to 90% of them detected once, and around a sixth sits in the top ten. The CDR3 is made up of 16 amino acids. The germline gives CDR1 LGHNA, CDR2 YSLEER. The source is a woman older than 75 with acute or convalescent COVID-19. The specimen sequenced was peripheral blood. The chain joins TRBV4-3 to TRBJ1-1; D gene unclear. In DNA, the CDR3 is TGCGCCAGCAGCCAAGAATTCTGGGGAGGGAACAATGAAGCTTTCTTT. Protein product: CASSQEFWGGNNEAFF.